Each of the 8 T cell receptor beta chains below was sequenced from the same sample in a study of T cell responses to AZD1222 COVID-19 vaccine. Some clones are missing from TCRdb's copy, which holds only in-frame ones; the method was immunoSEQ multiplex PCR. Found here are just under 75,000 clones, about three quarters of them singletons; the top ten hold about 51%. The sequencing used peripheral blood, collected 28 days after the second AZD1222 dose. All receptors come from an adult who received the AZD1222 COVID-19 vaccine.

The chain employs TRBV7-2 and TRBJ2-5, with TRBD2 matching over 10 bases. From germline, CDR1 is SGHTA and CDR2 FQGNSA. This CDR3 has 14 residues. V was clipped by 4 bases and J by 5 bases; unmatched bases: 4. This CDR3 is CASSSGLASETQYF. The DNA of the CDR3 is TGTGCCAGCAGCTCGGGACTAGCGAGCGAGACCCAGTACTTC.

The CDR3 bases are TGCGCCAGCTTCGGACAGGGTGGAGAGACCCAGTACTTC. It is translated as CASFGQGGETQYF. The chain uses TRBV5-1 and TRBJ2-5; 8 bases are a match to TRBD1. Germline loops: CDR1 SGHRS, CDR2 YFSETQ. With V trimmed by 7 bases and J by 4 bases, 6 bases remained unmatched. The CDR3 spans 13 residues.

The gene calls are TRBV28 and TRBJ2-7, with a weak D call TRBD2 (6 bases). Germline lookup yields CDR1 MDHEN and CDR2 SYDVKM. V was clipped by 7 bases and J by 4 bases, with 20 bases between them. There are 15 residues in the CDR3. The CDR3 DNA sequence: TGTGCCAGCAACCGGCCGACGGATGGGACTTACGAGCAGTACTTC. It is translated as CASNRPTDGTYEQYF.

Only a few counts were recorded for this clone. The chain is built from TRBV7-9 and TRBJ2-2, with D possibly TRBD2 on 5 matching bases. Germline loops: CDR1 SEHNR, CDR2 FQNEAQ (reference sequence). The germline V and J ends were trimmed by 5 bases and 7 bases, with 8 bases remaining between them. The CDR3 covers 12 residues. CDR3 nucleotides: TGTGCCAGCAGCCCGCGGGTCGGGGAGCTGTTTTTT. This sequence encodes CASSPRVGELFF.

The chain links TRBV7-3 to TRBJ2-1, with D perhaps TRBD2 (6 bases). The length of the CDR3 is 15 residues. V was trimmed by 1 base and J by 6 bases, leaving 13 bases between them. Germline values: CDR1 SGHTA, CDR2 FQGTGA. DNA for the CDR3: TGTGCCAGCAGCTTAAGCAGGGCTAGCGCCAATGAGCAGTTCTTC. Translation: CASSLSRASANEQFF.

The genes are TRBV11-2 and TRBJ1-5; D unclear. Germline V lookup: CDR1 SGHAT, CDR2 FQNNGV. The V and J ends lost 0 bases and 7 bases respectively, with 7 bases between them. The CDR3 is 13 amino acids. The CDR3 here is CASSLDRLQPQHF. The CDR3 bases are TGTGCCAGCAGCTTAGATAGGCTCCAGCCCCAGCATTTT.

The chain carries TRBV30 and TRBJ1-1; 9 bases are shared with TRBD1. Germline loops: CDR1 GTSNPN, CDR2 SVGIG (reference sequence). The ends lost 5 bases at V and 8 bases at J; junction bases unmatched: 3. The CDR3 loop spans 11 amino acids. Written as DNA, the CDR3 is TGTGCCTGGGGGACAGGGCCCGAAGCTTTCTTT. Translating it yields CAWGTGPEAFF.

The chain recombines TRBV7-8 with TRBJ1-1, with D possibly matching TRBD1 (6 bases). CDR3 length: 17 amino acids. The V end lost 2 bases, the J end lost 1 base, and 17 bases lay between the germline ends. Germline CDR1 reads SGHVS; CDR2 reads FQNEAQ. The CDR3 protein is CASSLWGRGKKNTEAFF. As DNA, the CDR3 is TGTGCCAGCAGCTTATGGGGGCGGGGGAAAAAGAACACTGAAGCTTTCTTT. Variable domain in full (rest from reference TRBV7-8 and TRBJ1-1): GAGVSQSPRYKVAKRGQDVALRCDPISGHVSLFWYQQALGQGPEFLTYFQNEAQLDKSGLPSDRFFAERPEGSVSTLKIQRTQQEDSAVYLCASSLWGRGKKNTEAFFGQGTRLTVV.